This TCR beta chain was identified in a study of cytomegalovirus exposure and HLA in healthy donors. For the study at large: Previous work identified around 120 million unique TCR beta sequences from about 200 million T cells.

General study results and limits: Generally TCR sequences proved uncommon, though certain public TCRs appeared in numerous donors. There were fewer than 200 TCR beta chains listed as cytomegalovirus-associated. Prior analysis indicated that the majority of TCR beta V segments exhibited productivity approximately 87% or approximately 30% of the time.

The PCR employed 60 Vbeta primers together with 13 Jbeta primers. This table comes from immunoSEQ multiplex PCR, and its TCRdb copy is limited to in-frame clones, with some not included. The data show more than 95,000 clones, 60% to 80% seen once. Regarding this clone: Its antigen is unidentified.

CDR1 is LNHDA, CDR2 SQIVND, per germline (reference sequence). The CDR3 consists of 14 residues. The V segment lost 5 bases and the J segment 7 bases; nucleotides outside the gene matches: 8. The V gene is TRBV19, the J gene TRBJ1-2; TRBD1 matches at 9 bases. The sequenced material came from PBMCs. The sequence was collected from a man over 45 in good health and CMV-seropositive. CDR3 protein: CASSSRDRVSGYTF. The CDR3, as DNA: TGTGCCAGTAGTTCCAGGGACAGGGTTAGTGGCTACACCTTC.